This T cell receptor beta chain was captured by sequencing in a study of blood T cell repertoires in COVID-19. Study-level information: T cells, B-cell-depleted T cells, or PBMCs provided the cDNA or gDNA that served as material.

Measured with immunoSEQ multiplex PCR; TCRdb has only the in-frame clones, and not every one. Of hundreds of thousands of clones listed, 70% to 90% are singletons. Germline CDR1 SGHRS, CDR2 YFSETQ. The CDR3 spans 15 residues. Deletions cut 0 bases from V and 6 bases from J, with 10 bases between. The sample comprised peripheral blood. The chain carries TRBV5-1 and TRBJ1-6; no clear D. The clonotype comes from a woman under 40 who had recovered from COVID-19. Written as DNA, the CDR3 is TGCGCCAGCAGCTTGGGGGCAGCTACTAATTCACCCCTCCACTTT. Translation: CASSLGAATNSPLHF.